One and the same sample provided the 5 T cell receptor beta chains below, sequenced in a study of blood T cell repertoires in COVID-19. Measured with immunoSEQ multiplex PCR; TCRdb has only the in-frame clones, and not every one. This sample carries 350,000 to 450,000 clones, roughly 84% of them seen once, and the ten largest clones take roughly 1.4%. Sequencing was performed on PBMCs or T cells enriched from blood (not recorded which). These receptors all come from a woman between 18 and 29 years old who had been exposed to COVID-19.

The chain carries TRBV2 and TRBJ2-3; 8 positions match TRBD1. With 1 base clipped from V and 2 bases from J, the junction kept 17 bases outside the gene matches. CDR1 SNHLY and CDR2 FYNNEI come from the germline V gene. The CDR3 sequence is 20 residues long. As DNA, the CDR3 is TGTGCCAGCAGTGAAGAAGAAGAAGAGACAGGGGTTGGGGCCACAGATACGCAGTATTTT. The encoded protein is CASSEEEEETGVGATDTQYF.

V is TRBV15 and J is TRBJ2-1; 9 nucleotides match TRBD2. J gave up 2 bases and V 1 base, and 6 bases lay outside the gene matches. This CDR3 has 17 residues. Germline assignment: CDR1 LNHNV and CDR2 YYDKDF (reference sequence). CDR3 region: CATSRGFGGGAYNEQFF. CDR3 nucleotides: TGTGCCACCAGCAGAGGCTTTGGCGGGGGGGCCTACAATGAGCAGTTCTTC.

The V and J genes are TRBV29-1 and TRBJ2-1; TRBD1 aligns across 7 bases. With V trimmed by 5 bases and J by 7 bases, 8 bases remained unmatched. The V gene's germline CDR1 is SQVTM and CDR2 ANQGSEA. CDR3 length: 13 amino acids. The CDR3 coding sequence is TGCAGCGTTTGGGGACAGCTGGTGAATGAGCAGTTCTTC. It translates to CSVWGQLVNEQFF.

CDR3 residues: CASSPWTGVGDQPQHF. The CDR3 coding sequence is TGTGCCAGTAGTCCTTGGACAGGGGTTGGGGATCAGCCCCAGCATTTT. The rearrangement joins TRBV19 to TRBJ1-5, with 9 positions matching TRBD1. Per the germline V gene, CDR1 is LNHDA and CDR2 is SQIVND (reference sequence). The CDR3 length is 16 residues. The junction had 10 bases not matched to a gene; V was cut back by 5 bases and J by 5 bases.

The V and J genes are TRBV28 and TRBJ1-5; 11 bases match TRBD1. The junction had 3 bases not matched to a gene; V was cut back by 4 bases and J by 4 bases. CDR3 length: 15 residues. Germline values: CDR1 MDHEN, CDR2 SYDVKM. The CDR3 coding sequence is TGTGCCAGCAGTTCGGGACAGGGGGGTAATCAGCCCCAGCATTTT. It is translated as CASSSGQGGNQPQHF.